A single sample is the source of the 2 T cell receptor beta chains below, sequenced in a study of blood T cell repertoires in COVID-19. Data came from immunoSEQ multiplex PCR; TCRdb stores just in-frame clones and leaves some out. The sample lists 200,000 to 250,000 clones, approximately 91% seen once, with 4.5% to 5.5% in the top ten. What was sequenced was peripheral blood. The receptor source for this set is a woman aged 40-49 years with acute or convalescent COVID-19.

V usage is TRBV12-5 and J usage is TRBJ1-1; possibly TRBD1 for D (5 bases). The CDR3 has 13 residues. CDR1 is LGHNT and CDR2 is FRNRAP in the germline V gene. The germline V and J ends were trimmed by 2 bases and 5 bases, with 9 bases remaining between them. Here the CDR3 reads CASGLRGGTEAFF. CDR3 coding DNA: TGTGCTAGTGGTTTGCGGGGGGGGACTGAAGCTTTCTTT.

The rearrangement links TRBV24-1 to TRBJ2-1; the match to TRBD2 covers 9 bases. The CDR3 sequence is 16 residues long. The germline V gene encodes CDR1 KGHDR and CDR2 SFDVKD. V shed 3 bases and J 5 bases; nucleotides not matched to a gene: 7. CDR3: CATSDRSSGVDNEQFF. CDR3 nucleotide sequence: TGTGCCACCAGTGATCGGTCTAGCGGGGTAGACAATGAGCAGTTCTTC.